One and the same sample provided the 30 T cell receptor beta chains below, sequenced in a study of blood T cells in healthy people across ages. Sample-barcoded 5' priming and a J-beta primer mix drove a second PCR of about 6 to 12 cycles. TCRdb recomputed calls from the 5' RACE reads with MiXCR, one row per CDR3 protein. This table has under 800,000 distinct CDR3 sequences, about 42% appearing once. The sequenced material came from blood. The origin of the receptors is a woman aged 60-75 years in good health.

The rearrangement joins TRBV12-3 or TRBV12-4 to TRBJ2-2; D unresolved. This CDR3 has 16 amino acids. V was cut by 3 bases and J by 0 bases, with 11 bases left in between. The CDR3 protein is CASSFWLDANTGELFF. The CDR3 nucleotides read TGTGCCAGCAGTTTCTGGCTTGACGCGAACACCGGGGAGCTGTTTTTT.

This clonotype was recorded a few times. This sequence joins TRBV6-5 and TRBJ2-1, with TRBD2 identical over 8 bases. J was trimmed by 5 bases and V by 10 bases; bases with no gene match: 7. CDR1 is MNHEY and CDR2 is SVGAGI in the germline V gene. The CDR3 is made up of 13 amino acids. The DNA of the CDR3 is TGTGCCACCCATGGACTAGCAGACAATGAGCAGTTCTTC. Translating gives CATHGLADNEQFF.

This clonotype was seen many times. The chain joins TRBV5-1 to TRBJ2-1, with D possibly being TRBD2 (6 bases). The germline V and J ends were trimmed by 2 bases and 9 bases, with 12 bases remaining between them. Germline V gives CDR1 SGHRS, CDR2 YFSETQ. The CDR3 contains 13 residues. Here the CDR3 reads CASSLSGEGEQFF. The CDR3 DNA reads TGCGCCAGCAGCTTATCGGGAGAAGGTGAGCAGTTCTTC. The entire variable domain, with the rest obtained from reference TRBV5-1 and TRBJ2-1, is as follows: KAGVTQTPRYLIKTRGQQVTLSCSPISGHRSVSWYQQTPGQGLQFLFEYFSETQRNKGNFPGRFSGRQFSNSRSEMNVSTLELGDSALYLCASSLSGEGEQFFGPGTRLTVL.

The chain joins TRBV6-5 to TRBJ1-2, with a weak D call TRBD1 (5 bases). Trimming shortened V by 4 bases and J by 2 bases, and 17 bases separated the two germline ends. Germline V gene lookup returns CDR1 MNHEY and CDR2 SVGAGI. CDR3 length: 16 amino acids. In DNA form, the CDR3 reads TGTGCCAGCAGTTCCGAAAAAGACAGCTTAAACTATGGCTACACCTTC. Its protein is CASSSEKDSLNYGYTF.

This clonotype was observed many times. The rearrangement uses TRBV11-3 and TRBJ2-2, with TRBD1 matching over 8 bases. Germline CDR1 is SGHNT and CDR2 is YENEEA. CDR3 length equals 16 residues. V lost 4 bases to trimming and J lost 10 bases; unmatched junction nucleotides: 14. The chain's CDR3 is CASSSPRTGFNEELFF. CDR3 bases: TGTGCCAGCAGCTCCCCGCGGACAGGGTTTAACGAGGAGCTGTTTTTT.

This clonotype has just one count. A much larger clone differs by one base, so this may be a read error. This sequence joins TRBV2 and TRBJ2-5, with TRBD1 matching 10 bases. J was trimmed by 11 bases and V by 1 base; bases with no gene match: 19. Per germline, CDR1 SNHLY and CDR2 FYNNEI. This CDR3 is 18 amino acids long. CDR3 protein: CASSEDVSGTGVGDEQYF. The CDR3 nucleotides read TGTGCCAGCAGTGAAGATGTTTCCGGGACAGGGGTTGGCGATGAGCAGTACTTC.

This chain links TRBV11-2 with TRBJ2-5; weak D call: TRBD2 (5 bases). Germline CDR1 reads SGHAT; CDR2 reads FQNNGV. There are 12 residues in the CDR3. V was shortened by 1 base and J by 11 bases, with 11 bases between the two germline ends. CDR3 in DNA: TGTGCCAGCAGCTTAGGGGCGAGGGAGCAGTACTTC. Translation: CASSLGAREQYF.

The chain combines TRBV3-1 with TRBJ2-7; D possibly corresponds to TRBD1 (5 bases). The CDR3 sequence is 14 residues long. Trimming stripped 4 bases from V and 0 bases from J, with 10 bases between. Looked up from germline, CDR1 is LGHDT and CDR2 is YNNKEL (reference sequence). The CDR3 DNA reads TGTGCCAGCAGCCCTCAGGACATCTCCTACGAGCAGTACTTC. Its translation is CASSPQDISYEQYF.

This CDR3 reads CSASPGAGNTIYF. As DNA, the CDR3 is TGCAGTGCGTCTCCTGGGGCGGGGAACACCATATATTTT. The rearrangement links TRBV20-1 to TRBJ1-3, with D perhaps TRBD1 (5 bases). This CDR3 comprises 13 residues. Germline CDR1 DFQATT, CDR2 SNEGSKA (reference sequence). Trimming pared 6 bases from V and 7 bases from J, leaving 16 bases between.

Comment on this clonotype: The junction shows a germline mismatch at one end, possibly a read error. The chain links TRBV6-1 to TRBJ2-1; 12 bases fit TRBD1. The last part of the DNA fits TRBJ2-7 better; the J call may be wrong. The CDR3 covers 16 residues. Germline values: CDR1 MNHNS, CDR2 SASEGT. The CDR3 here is CASSRTPGTGGDEQYF. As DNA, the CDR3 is TGTGCTAGCAGTCGAACGCCTGGGACAGGGGGCGATGAGCAGTACTTC.

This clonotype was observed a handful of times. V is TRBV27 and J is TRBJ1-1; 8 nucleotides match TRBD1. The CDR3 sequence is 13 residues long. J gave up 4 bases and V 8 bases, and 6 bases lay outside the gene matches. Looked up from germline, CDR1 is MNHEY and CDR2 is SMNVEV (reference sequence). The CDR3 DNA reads TGTGCCAGCGCGACAGGGGCCGCCACTGAAGCTTTCTTT. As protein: CASATGAATEAFF.

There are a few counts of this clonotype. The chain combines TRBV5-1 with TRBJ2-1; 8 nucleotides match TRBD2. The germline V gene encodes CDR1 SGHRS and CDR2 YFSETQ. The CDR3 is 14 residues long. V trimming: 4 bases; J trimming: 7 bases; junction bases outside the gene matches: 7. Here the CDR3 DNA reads TGCGCCAGCAGCGTGGAGGCTAGCGGGAATGAGCAGTTCTTC. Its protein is CASSVEASGNEQFF.

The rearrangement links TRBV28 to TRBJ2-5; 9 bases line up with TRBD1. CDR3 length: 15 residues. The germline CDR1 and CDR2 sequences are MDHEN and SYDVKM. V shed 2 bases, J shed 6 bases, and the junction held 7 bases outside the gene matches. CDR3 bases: TGTGCCAGCAGTTTACTCGGGACAGGGATAAAGACCCAGTACTTC. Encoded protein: CASSLLGTGIKTQYF.

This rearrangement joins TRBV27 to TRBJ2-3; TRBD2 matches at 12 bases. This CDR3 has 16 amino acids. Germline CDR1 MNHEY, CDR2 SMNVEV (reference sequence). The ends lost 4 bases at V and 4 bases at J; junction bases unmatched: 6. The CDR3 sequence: CASSSQGLAGPDTQYF. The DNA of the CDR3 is TGTGCCAGCAGTTCCCAAGGACTAGCGGGACCAGATACGCAGTATTTT.

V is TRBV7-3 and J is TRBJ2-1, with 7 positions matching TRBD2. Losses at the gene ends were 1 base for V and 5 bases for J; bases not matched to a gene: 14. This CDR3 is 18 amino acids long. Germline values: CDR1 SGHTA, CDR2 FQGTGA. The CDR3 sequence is CASSLKGLGRENNNEQFF. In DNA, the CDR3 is TGTGCCAGCAGCTTAAAGGGGTTGGGGCGGGAGAACAACAATGAGCAGTTCTTC.

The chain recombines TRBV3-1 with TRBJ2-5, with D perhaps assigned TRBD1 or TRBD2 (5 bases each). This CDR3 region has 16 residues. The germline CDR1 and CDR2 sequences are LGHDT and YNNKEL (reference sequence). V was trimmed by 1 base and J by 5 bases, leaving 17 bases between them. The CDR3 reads CASSQARNRRGETQYF. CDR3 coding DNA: TGTGCCAGCAGCCAAGCGAGGAACAGGCGCGGGGAGACCCAGTACTTC.

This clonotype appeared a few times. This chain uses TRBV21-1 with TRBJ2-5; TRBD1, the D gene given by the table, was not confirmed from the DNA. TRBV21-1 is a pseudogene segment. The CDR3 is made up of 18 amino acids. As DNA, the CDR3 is TGTGCCAGCAGCAAAGCGCGGGTAAACAGGGTAGTATTTTTTGAGCAGTACTTC. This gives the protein CASSKARVNRVVFFEQYF.

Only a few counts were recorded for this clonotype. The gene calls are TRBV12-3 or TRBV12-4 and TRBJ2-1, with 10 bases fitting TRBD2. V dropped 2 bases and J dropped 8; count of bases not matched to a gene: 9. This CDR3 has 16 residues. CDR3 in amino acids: CASSLPRQAGGHEQFF. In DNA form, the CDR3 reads TGTGCCAGCAGTTTACCGAGGCAAGCGGGGGGGCATGAGCAGTTCTTC.

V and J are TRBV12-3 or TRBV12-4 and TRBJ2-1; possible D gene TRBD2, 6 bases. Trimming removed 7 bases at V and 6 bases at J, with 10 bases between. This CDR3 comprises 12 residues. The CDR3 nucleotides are TGTGCCAGCACCCGGAGGGGCAATGAGCAGTTCTTC. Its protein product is CASTRRGNEQFF.

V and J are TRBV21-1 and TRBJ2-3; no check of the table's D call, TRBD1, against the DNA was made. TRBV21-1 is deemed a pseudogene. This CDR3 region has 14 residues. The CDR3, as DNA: TGTGCCAGCCGACGGGATGTAGCAACGGATACGCAGTATTTT. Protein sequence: CASRRDVATDTQYF.

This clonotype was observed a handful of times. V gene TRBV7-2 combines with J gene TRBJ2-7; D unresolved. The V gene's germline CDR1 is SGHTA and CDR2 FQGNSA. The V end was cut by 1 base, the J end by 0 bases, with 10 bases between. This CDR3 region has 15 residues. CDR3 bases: TGTGCCAGCAGCTTAGTCCCCCAGGACTCCTACGAGCAGTACTTC. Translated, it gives CASSLVPQDSYEQYF. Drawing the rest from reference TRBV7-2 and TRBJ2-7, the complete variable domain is GAGVSQSPSNKVTEKGKDVELRCDPISGHTALYWYRQSLGQGLEFLIYFQGNSAPDKSGLPSDRFSAERTGGSVSTLTIQRTQQEDSAVYLCASSLVPQDSYEQYFGPGTRLTVT.

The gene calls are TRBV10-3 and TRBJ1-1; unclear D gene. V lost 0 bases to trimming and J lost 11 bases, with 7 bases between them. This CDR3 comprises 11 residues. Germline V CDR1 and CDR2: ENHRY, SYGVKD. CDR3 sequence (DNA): TGTGCCATCAGTGAGTCGGGGAGGGCTTTCTTT. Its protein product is CAISESGRAFF.

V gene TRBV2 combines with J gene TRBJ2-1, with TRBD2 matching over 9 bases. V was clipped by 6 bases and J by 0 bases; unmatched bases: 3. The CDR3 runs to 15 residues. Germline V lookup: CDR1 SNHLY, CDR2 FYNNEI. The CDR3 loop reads CASSGLAHSYNEQFF. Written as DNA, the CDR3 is TGTGCCAGCAGCGGACTAGCGCACTCCTACAATGAGCAGTTCTTC.

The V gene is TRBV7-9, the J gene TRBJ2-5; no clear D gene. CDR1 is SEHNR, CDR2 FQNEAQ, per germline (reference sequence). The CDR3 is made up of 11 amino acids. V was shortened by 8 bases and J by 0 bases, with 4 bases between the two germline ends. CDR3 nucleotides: TGTGCCAGCGGGGACCAAGAGACCCAGTACTTC. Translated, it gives CASGDQETQYF.

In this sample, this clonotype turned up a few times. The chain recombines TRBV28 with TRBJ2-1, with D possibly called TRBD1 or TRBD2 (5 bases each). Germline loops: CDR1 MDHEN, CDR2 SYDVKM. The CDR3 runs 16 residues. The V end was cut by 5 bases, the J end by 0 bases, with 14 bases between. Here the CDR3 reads CASSRMGVNSYNEQFF. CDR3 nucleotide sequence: TGTGCCAGCAGTCGGATGGGGGTAAACTCCTACAATGAGCAGTTCTTC.

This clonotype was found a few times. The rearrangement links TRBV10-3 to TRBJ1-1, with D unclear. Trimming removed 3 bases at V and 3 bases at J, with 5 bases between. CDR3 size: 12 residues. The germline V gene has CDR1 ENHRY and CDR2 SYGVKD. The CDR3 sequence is CAISERDTEAFF. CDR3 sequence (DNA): TGTGCCATCAGTGAACGGGACACTGAAGCTTTCTTT.

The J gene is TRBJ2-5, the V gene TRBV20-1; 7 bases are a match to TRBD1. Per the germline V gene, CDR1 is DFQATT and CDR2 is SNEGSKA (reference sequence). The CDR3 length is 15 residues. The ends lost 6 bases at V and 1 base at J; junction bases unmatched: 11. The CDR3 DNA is TGCAGTGCGGTCTCCGGGACAGCTTCCCAAGAGACCCAGTACTTC. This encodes CSAVSGTASQETQYF.

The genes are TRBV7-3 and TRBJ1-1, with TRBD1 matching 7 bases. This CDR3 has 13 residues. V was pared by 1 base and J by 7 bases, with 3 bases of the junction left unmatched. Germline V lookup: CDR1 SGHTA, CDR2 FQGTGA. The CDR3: CASSLKGASEAFF. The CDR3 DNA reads TGTGCCAGCAGCTTAAAGGGGGCGAGTGAAGCTTTCTTT.

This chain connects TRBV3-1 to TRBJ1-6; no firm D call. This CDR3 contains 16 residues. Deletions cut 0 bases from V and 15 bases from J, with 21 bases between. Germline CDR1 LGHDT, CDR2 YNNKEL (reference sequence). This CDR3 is CASSQDLGAVIEGLHF. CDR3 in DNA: TGTGCCAGCAGCCAAGATCTGGGCGCGGTTATCGAGGGCCTCCACTTT.

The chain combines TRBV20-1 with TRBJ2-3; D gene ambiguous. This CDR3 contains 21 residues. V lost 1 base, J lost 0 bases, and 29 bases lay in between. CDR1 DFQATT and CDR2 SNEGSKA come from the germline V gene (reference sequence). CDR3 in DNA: TGCAGTGCTAGAGTCTTTGTGTGGGGAAGGGCAGGAGCTAGAAGCACAGATACGCAGTATTTT. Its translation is CSARVFVWGRAGARSTDTQYF.